Below, 15 T cell receptor beta chains from the same sample are listed, as sequenced in a study of shared clonotypes between healthy human individuals. Generated by immunoSEQ multiplex PCR, the TCRdb table keeps only in-frame clones and is missing some. The table includes roughly 2,500,000 clones, approximately 93% detected once. Sequencing was done on a sample of naive CD4+ T cells from PBMCs. As for subset: CD45RA+ positively selected. These receptor sequences come from a man aged 18 to 30 in good health. Some clones in this sample may be carry-over from other donors' samples.

The J gene is TRBJ2-1, the V gene TRBV9; TRBD2 agrees at 12 bases. Germline V gene sequence: CDR1 SGDLS, CDR2 YYNGEE. Trimming took 4 bases from V and 9 from J; bases not matched to a gene: 8. The CDR3 sequence is 15 residues long. The CDR3 region has the DNA TGTGCCAGCAGCATGCGGACTAGCGGGACGGGTGAGCAGTTCTTC. It translates to CASSMRTSGTGEQFF. Supplemented by reference TRBV9 and TRBJ2-1, the full variable domain reads DSGVTQTPKHLITATGQRVTLRCSPRSGDLSVYWYQQSLDQGLQFLIQYYNGEERAKGNILERFSAQQFPDLHSELNLSSLELGDSALYFCASSMRTSGTGEQFFGPGTRLTVL.

The CDR3 here is CASSSARRETQYF. The CDR3 nucleotides are TGTGCCAGCTCATCGGCCCGGAGGGAGACCCAGTACTTC. The genes are TRBV18 and TRBJ2-5; maybe TRBD2 (5 bases). Germline loops: CDR1 KGHSH, CDR2 LQKENI. V was pared by 5 bases and J by 5 bases, with 12 bases between. This CDR3 is built from 13 residues.

V gene TRBV14 combines with J gene TRBJ1-2, with no clear D. The germline V gene encodes CDR1 SGHDN and CDR2 FVKESK. V shed 3 bases and J shed 4 bases, with 21 bases lying between them. The CDR3 is 17 residues long. The CDR3 loop reads CASSQGGSIRGSYGYTF. CDR3 DNA sequence: TGTGCCAGCAGCCAGGGTGGATCAATTCGGGGATCCTATGGCTACACCTTC.

This sequence joins TRBV7-3 and TRBJ2-2, with 10 positions matching TRBD2. The CDR3 has 16 residues. From germline, CDR1 is SGHTA and CDR2 FQGTGA. J lost 1 base, V lost 4 bases, and 3 bases had no gene match. CDR3 nucleotide sequence: TGTGCCAGCAGCTCCTCTAGCGGGAGGAACACCGGGGAGCTGTTTTTT. It is translated as CASSSSSGRNTGELFF.

This rearrangement joins TRBV6-6 to TRBJ2-5, with 14 bases fitting TRBD2. V was clipped by 6 bases and J by 5 bases; unmatched bases: 5. Germline loops: CDR1 MNHNY, CDR2 SVGAGI (reference sequence). The CDR3 spans 15 residues. CDR3 DNA: TGTGCCAGCAGGTCGGGACTAGCGGGAGTGGAGACCCAGTACTTC. Translation: CASRSGLAGVETQYF.

Only one count was recorded for this clone. The rearrangement uses TRBV11-2 and TRBJ1-4; D gene unclear. Germline V gene data show CDR1 as SGHAT and CDR2 as FQNNGV. CDR3 length: 17 residues. V dropped 4 bases and J dropped 7 bases, with 22 bases sitting between them. The CDR3 is CASSSFMLTALGEKLFF. DNA for the CDR3: TGTGCCAGCAGCTCCTTTATGCTGACGGCTTTGGGTGAAAAACTGTTTTTT.

The V call is TRBV6-5, the J call TRBJ1-1; D call uncertain. This CDR3 contains 16 residues. Trimming cost V 0 bases and J 0 bases, with 11 bases left between them. The germline V gene has CDR1 MNHEY and CDR2 SVGAGI. Here the CDR3 reads CASSYSRRSMNTEAFF. The CDR3 DNA sequence: TGTGCCAGCAGTTACTCGAGGCGGAGCATGAACACTGAAGCTTTCTTT.

The chain uses TRBV18 and TRBJ1-2; a possible D gene is TRBD1 (6 bases). Germline CDR1 KGHSH, CDR2 LQKENI. This CDR3 spans 14 amino acids. With 2 bases removed from V and 3 bases from J, the gap between germline ends came to 10 bases. This chain's CDR3 is CASSPSDSDYGYTF. Here the CDR3 DNA reads TGTGCCAGCTCACCATCGGACAGTGACTATGGCTACACCTTC.

The chain employs TRBV28 and TRBJ2-3, with 10 bases that match TRBD2. With V trimmed by 7 bases and J by 5 bases, 9 bases remained unmatched. CDR1 MDHEN and CDR2 SYDVKM come from the germline V gene. The CDR3 extends over 15 amino acids. CDR3 in DNA: TGTGCCAGCAAAACTAGCGGGAAGGCGAAAGATACGCAGTATTTT. The encoded protein is CASKTSGKAKDTQYF.

J is TRBJ1-1 and V is TRBV30, with D perhaps TRBD1 (5 bases). The CDR3 is 15 residues long. V lost 5 bases to trimming and J lost 3 bases, with 19 bases between them. Germline CDR1 is GTSNPN and CDR2 is SVGIG (reference sequence). For the CDR3, the DNA is TGTGCCTGGGTACTTAAAGGGGTTTGGGACACTGAAGCTTTCTTT. This sequence encodes CAWVLKGVWDTEAFF.

This rearrangement joins TRBV4-3 to TRBJ1-1; D is possibly TRBD1 (5 bases). The germline CDR1 and CDR2 sequences are LGHNA and YSLEER. V shed 2 bases and J shed 1 base, with 11 bases lying between them. The CDR3 loop spans 15 amino acids. Here the CDR3 DNA reads TGCGCCAGCAGCCAACCGGGGGGGACGAACACTGAAGCTTTCTTT. Protein product: CASSQPGGTNTEAFF.

V is TRBV28 and J is TRBJ2-3; the match to TRBD2 covers 12 bases. This CDR3 has 15 residues. Germline CDR1 and CDR2: MDHEN and SYDVKM. The V gene end was trimmed by 4 bases and the J gene end by 4 bases; junction bases not matched to a gene: 3. The CDR3, as DNA: TGTGCCAGCAGTTATCTAGCGGGAGGGCCAGATACGCAGTATTTT. Encoded protein: CASSYLAGGPDTQYF.

The chain carries TRBV30 and TRBJ1-1; TRBD1 agrees at 10 bases. Per germline, CDR1 GTSNPN and CDR2 SVGIG (reference sequence). Trimming took 5 bases from V and 5 from J; bases not matched to a gene: 5. The CDR3 spans 13 residues. Written as DNA, the CDR3 is TGTGCCTGGGCGACAGGGGGCCGGACTGAAGCTTTCTTT. Amino acid sequence: CAWATGGRTEAFF.

CDR3 DNA sequence: TGTGCCACCTGGGGTCTTTCCCTGGGGCCCCAGCATTTT. Residues: CATWGLSLGPQHF. The rearrangement uses TRBV28 and TRBJ1-5; D is unresolved. This CDR3 has 13 residues. The V gene lost 10 bases and the J gene lost 9 bases, with 19 bases spanning the gap. Germline values: CDR1 MDHEN, CDR2 SYDVKM.

A remark on this clone: The sample carries other DNA sequences with the same CDR3. V and J are TRBV18 and TRBJ1-3; D call uncertain. The V gene lost 3 bases and the J gene lost 3 bases, with 6 bases spanning the gap. The V gene's germline CDR1 is KGHSH and CDR2 LQKENI. The CDR3 has 13 amino acids. CDR3 DNA: TGTGCCAGCTCACCGGGCGGTGGAAACACCATATATTTT. Its protein is CASSPGGGNTIYF.